Shown below are 8 T cell receptor beta chains from a single sample sequenced in a study of cytomegalovirus exposure and HLA in healthy donors. This PCR relied on a set of 60 Vbeta primers and 13 Jbeta primers. TCRdb's copy holds only in-frame clones and misses some; the assay was immunoSEQ multiplex PCR. The sample lists fewer than 200,000 clones; roughly 71% were seen once. The sequencing input was PBMCs. These receptors all stem from a girl aged 10 to 17 in good health and CMV-seronegative.

This clone was counted once. CDR3 in amino acids: CASSQRGGMNTEAFF. CDR3 coding DNA: TGCGCCAGCAGCCAGAGAGGGGGCATGAACACTGAAGCTTTCTTT. The chain has TRBV4-1 and TRBJ1-1; TRBD1 matches at 7 bases. CDR1 and CDR2 from the germline V gene are MGHRA and YSYEKL. Trimming cost V 3 bases and J 0 bases; bases outside gene matches: 4. The CDR3 sequence is 15 residues long.

A single count supports this clone. The chain recombines TRBV12-5 with TRBJ2-5; TRBD2 matches at 8 bases. Trimming removed 0 bases from V and 4 bases from J; junction bases left unmatched: 7. Germline CDR1 and CDR2: LGHNT and FRNRAP. CDR3 length: 16 residues. The CDR3 coding sequence is TGTGCTAGTGGTTTGGTACGGGGGGGGTTGGGAGAGACCCAGTACTTC. It translates to CASGLVRGGLGETQYF.

The chain joins TRBV9 to TRBJ2-1; tentative D call: TRBD2 (6 bases). Trimming stripped 1 base from V and 2 bases from J, with 13 bases between. Per the germline V gene, CDR1 is SGDLS and CDR2 is YYNGEE. The CDR3 has 16 amino acids. The CDR3 nucleotides are TGTGCCAGCAGCGTATTGCCCAGCGGGCCCTACAATGAGCAGTTCTTC. Its translation: CASSVLPSGPYNEQFF.

The CDR3 spells CASSLSSGGYNEQFF. DNA of the CDR3: TGTGCCAGCAGCTTGTCTTCCGGGGGGTACAATGAGCAGTTCTTC. V and J are TRBV5-6 and TRBJ2-1; 7 nucleotides match TRBD2. The CDR3 loop spans 15 amino acids. Germline lookup yields CDR1 SGHDT and CDR2 YYEEEE. J gave up 4 bases and V 1 base, and 5 bases lay outside the gene matches.

This clone was recorded a few times. The chain is built from TRBV6-6 and TRBJ1-1; TRBD1 matches at 9 bases. After removal of 6 bases from V and 11 bases from J, the junction contained 10 bases not matched to a gene. CDR3 length equals 13 residues. Per germline, CDR1 MNHNY and CDR2 SVGAGI (reference sequence). CDR3 bases: TGTGCCAGCAGCCTCACAGGGGGCGCGGGGGCTTTCTTT. Translated: CASSLTGGAGAFF.

This chain links TRBV6-6 with TRBJ1-4; D gene uncertain. Trimming stripped 7 bases from V and 8 bases from J, with 8 bases between. CDR1 is MNHNY, CDR2 SVGAGI, per germline (reference sequence). The CDR3 has 11 residues. CDR3: CASTTEEKLFF. The DNA for the CDR3 is TGTGCCAGCACCACCGAGGAAAAACTGTTTTTT.

In its sample, this clone was seen once. V usage is TRBV5-8 and J usage is TRBJ2-3; TRBD1 aligns across 9 bases. Germline V lookup: CDR1 SGHTS, CDR2 YDEGEE. The CDR3 has 18 residues. J gave up 3 bases and V 2 bases, and 13 bases lay outside the gene matches. The CDR3 sequence: CASSFGRGQGEATDTQYF. CDR3 in DNA: TGTGCCAGCAGCTTTGGGAGGGGACAGGGAGAAGCGACAGATACGCAGTATTTT.

This sequence joins TRBV9 and TRBJ2-3, with 10 bases fitting TRBD2. Trimming removed 4 bases from V and 1 base from J; junction bases left unmatched: 6. The CDR3 has 16 residues. Germline V lookup: CDR1 SGDLS, CDR2 YYNGEE. CDR3 in amino acids: CASSSRAGGRTDTQYF. The CDR3 DNA reads as TGTGCCAGCAGCTCTCGAGCGGGGGGGCGCACAGATACGCAGTATTTT.